Each of the 28 T cell receptor beta chains below was sequenced from the same sample in a study of shared clonotypes between healthy human individuals. Produced via immunoSEQ multiplex PCR; TCRdb's table is partial and in-frame only. The repertoire has around 1,100,000 clones, approximately 80% of them found once; the top ten carry 0.85% to 1%. The specimen sequenced was memory CD4+ T cells from PBMCs. Indicated subset: CD45RA-negative fraction. The receptors derive from a man aged 18 to 35 in good health. Some clones in this sample may be carry-over from other donors' samples.

This clone was seen just once. The chain links TRBV18 to TRBJ1-1; no clear D. V lost 2 bases, J lost 0 bases, and 13 bases lay in between. CDR3 size: 16 residues. Per the germline V gene, CDR1 is KGHSH and CDR2 is LQKENI. The CDR3 coding sequence is TGTGCCAGCTCACCATTACAAATGGAGATGAACACTGAAGCTTTCTTT. As protein: CASSPLQMEMNTEAFF.

V usage is TRBV7-2 and J usage is TRBJ2-5; 8 nucleotides agree with TRBD1. This CDR3 spans 16 amino acids. The V gene end was trimmed by 5 bases and the J gene end by 5 bases; junction bases not matched to a gene: 13. Germline CDR1 reads SGHTA; CDR2 reads FQGNSA. In DNA, the CDR3 is TGTGCCAGCAGCCCGAGACAGGGGAATCTCGGGGAGACCCAGTACTTC. This codes for CASSPRQGNLGETQYF. The full variable domain, in which reference TRBV7-2 and TRBJ2-5 provide the parts outside the CDR3, is GAGVSQSPSNKVTEKGKDVELRCDPISGHTALYWYRQSLGQGLEFLIYFQGNSAPDKSGLPSDRFSAERTGGSVSTLTIQRTQQEDSAVYLCASSPRQGNLGETQYFGPGTRLLVL.

The rearrangement links TRBV5-1 to TRBJ2-3; D remains ambiguous. CDR1 and CDR2 from the germline V gene are SGHRS and YFSETQ. Trimming left V 4 bases short and J 2 bases short, with 5 bases between. The CDR3 is 12 residues long. CDR3 residues: CASSRPTDTQYF. The CDR3 DNA follows: TGCGCCAGCAGCCGACCCACAGATACGCAGTATTTT.

In its sample, this clone was seen once. The chain links TRBV20-1 to TRBJ2-3; no clear D. Trimming removed 6 bases from V and 7 bases from J, with 2 bases in between. From germline, CDR1 is DFQATT and CDR2 SNEGSKA (reference sequence). The CDR3 is made up of 8 amino acids. CDR3 DNA sequence: TGCAGTGCCTATACGCAGTATTTT. Translated: CSAYTQYF.

As regards this clone: Being one base from a much bigger clone, this may be a read error. J is TRBJ1-5 and V is TRBV5-6, with TRBD1 identical over 8 bases. From germline, CDR1 is SGHDT and CDR2 YYEEEE. The CDR3 sequence is 13 residues long. V shed 4 bases, J shed 5 bases, and the junction held 2 bases outside the gene matches. The CDR3 DNA reads as TGTGCCAGCAGCCTACAGGGGGATCAGCCCCAGCATTTT. It is translated as CASSLQGDQPQHF.

This clone was counted many times. The chain carries TRBV6-5 and TRBJ2-1; TRBD1 matches at 10 bases. The germline CDR1 and CDR2 sequences are MNHEY and SVGAGI. The J segment lost 2 bases and the V segment lost 5 bases, leaving 3 bases of the junction unmatched. The CDR3 length is 15 residues. CDR3 DNA: TGTGCCAGCAGTCCGACAGGGGGCGCCTACAATGAGCAGTTCTTC. Translating it yields CASSPTGGAYNEQFF.

Notes on this clone: Different DNA sequences within this sample yield the same CDR3. CDR3 loop: CAWSVNPSQPQHF. Written as DNA, the CDR3 is TGTGCCTGGAGTGTAAATCCGTCCCAGCCCCAGCATTTT. The V gene is TRBV30, the J gene TRBJ1-5; D is undetermined. The CDR3 consists of 13 residues. V was cut by 0 bases and J by 7 bases, with 10 bases left in between. Germline V lookup: CDR1 GTSNPN, CDR2 SVGIG (reference sequence).

This clone was observed once. The rearrangement joins TRBV14 to TRBJ2-2; 9 positions agree with TRBD1. Germline values: CDR1 SGHDN, CDR2 FVKESK. CDR3 length equals 19 residues. Germline trimming cut 0 bases from V and 1 base from J; bases unmatched to any gene: 9. The CDR3 DNA follows: TGTGCCAGCAGCCAAGATATTGGGACAGGGAAGCGGAACACCGGGGAGCTGTTTTTT. Its protein is CASSQDIGTGKRNTGELFF.

This sequence joins TRBV4-2 and TRBJ1-5; 7 bases align to TRBD1. The CDR3 is 17 amino acids. The germline CDR1 and CDR2 sequences are LGHNA and YNFKEQ. Unmatched junction bases numbered 15, after V lost 1 base and J lost 9 bases. The CDR3 region is CASSQGGLTGYFWPQHF. CDR3 in DNA: TGTGCCAGCAGCCAAGGGGGTCTGACAGGGTATTTTTGGCCCCAGCATTTT.

This clone was picked up a small number of times. This chain connects TRBV28 to TRBJ1-1; 7 nucleotides line up with TRBD1. J gave up 11 bases and V 7 bases, and 10 bases lay outside the gene matches. The germline V gene has CDR1 MDHEN and CDR2 SYDVKM. The length of the CDR3 is 12 residues. The CDR3 loop reads CASTTEGALAFF. The CDR3 DNA sequence: TGTGCCAGCACAACAGAGGGGGCTCTCGCTTTCTTT. Complete variable domain (other parts from reference TRBV28 and TRBJ1-1): DVKVTQSSRYLVKRTGEKVFLECVQDMDHENMFWYRQDPGLGLRLIYFSYDVKMKEKGDIPEGYSVSREKKERFSLILESASTNQTSMYLCASTTEGALAFFGQGTRLTVV.

This sequence joins TRBV5-6 and TRBJ2-2; 7 positions match TRBD2. The CDR3 sequence is 17 residues long. V shed 1 base, J shed 3 bases, and the junction held 9 bases outside the gene matches. Per the germline V gene, CDR1 is SGHDT and CDR2 is YYEEEE. The CDR3, as DNA: TGTGCCAGCAGCTTGTTCCCCCTAGCGGAGGACACCGGGGAGCTGTTTTTT. Protein product: CASSLFPLAEDTGELFF.

The V gene is TRBV27, the J gene TRBJ2-7; 8 nucleotides agree with TRBD2. J gave up 6 bases and V 3 bases, and 10 bases lay outside the gene matches. Germline CDR1 is MNHEY and CDR2 is SMNVEV (reference sequence). The CDR3 extends over 15 amino acids. This CDR3 is CASSFLSGRRSEQYF. CDR3 nucleotide sequence: TGTGCCAGCAGTTTTCTGAGCGGGAGACGGTCCGAGCAGTACTTC.

On this clone itself: In the same sample, other DNA sequences code for this CDR3. V and J are TRBV18 and TRBJ1-1; 9 bases are shared with TRBD1. J gave up 3 bases and V 3 bases, and 5 bases lay outside the gene matches. The CDR3 length is 15 residues. CDR1 KGHSH and CDR2 LQKENI come from the germline V gene. The CDR3 sequence is CASSPVQGADTEAFF. DNA of the CDR3: TGTGCCAGCTCACCGGTACAGGGGGCTGACACTGAAGCTTTCTTT.

The chain joins TRBV28 to TRBJ2-5; TRBD1 matches 7 bases. Germline assignment: CDR1 MDHEN and CDR2 SYDVKM. The length of the CDR3 is 14 residues. After removal of 5 bases from V and 2 bases from J, the junction contained 5 bases not matched to a gene. Here the CDR3 reads CASSITGQQETQYF. CDR3 sequence (DNA): TGTGCCAGCAGTATAACGGGACAGCAAGAGACCCAGTACTTC.

About this clone itself: The identical CDR3 is also encoded by other nucleotide sequences in the sample. V gene TRBV15 combines with J gene TRBJ2-4; no definite D call. Germline CDR1 reads LNHNV; CDR2 reads YYDKDF (reference sequence). The CDR3 runs 22 residues. Trimming took 1 base from V and 0 from J, leaving 28 bases between them. The DNA for the CDR3 is TGTGCCACCAGCAGAGCACTTCCGATTGTGATCGACCGGAGTGTAGCCAAAAACATTCAGTACTTC. Translating gives CATSRALPIVIDRSVAKNIQYF.

CDR3 sequence (DNA): TGTGCCACACACACCGGATCGACGGGGAGCTATGGCTACACCTTC. Translation: CATHTGSTGSYGYTF. The chain combines TRBV6-1 with TRBJ1-2; unclear D gene. The CDR3 is made up of 15 amino acids. V lost 10 bases to trimming and J lost 4 bases, with 22 bases between them. CDR1 MNHNS and CDR2 SASEGT come from the germline V gene.

Comment on this clone: Other DNA sequences within the sample encode an identical CDR3. CDR3 in amino acids: CASSLEGVNQPQHF. CDR3 sequence (DNA): TGCGCCAGCAGCTTGGAAGGAGTCAATCAGCCCCAGCATTTT. The V and J genes are TRBV5-1 and TRBJ1-5; D not certain. The CDR3 consists of 14 residues. In germline, CDR1 is SGHRS, CDR2 YFSETQ. V was pared by 0 bases and J by 3 bases, with 7 bases between.

The V and J genes are TRBV7-9 and TRBJ1-1; the D is unclear. The CDR3 is 16 amino acids. Deletions cut 4 bases from V and 3 bases from J, with 18 bases between. CDR1 SEHNR and CDR2 FQNEAQ come from the germline V gene (reference sequence). The CDR3 here is CASSSKKDLPDTEAFF. The CDR3 region has the DNA TGTGCCAGCAGCTCGAAAAAGGACTTGCCCGACACTGAAGCTTTCTTT.

A note on this clone: Other DNA sequences in this sample translate to the same CDR3. The chain carries TRBV2 and TRBJ1-1, with TRBD1 as a possible D gene (6 bases). This CDR3 is built from 13 residues. Trimming took 5 bases from V and 2 from J, leaving 9 bases between them. Germline loops: CDR1 SNHLY, CDR2 FYNNEI. The DNA of the CDR3 is TGTGCCAGCAGTTTGGACAGAAACACTGAAGCTTTCTTT. This encodes CASSLDRNTEAFF.

Note on this clone: A read error may explain this, as a much larger clone is one base away. This same CDR3 is encoded by further DNA sequences in the sample. The chain joins TRBV7-8 to TRBJ2-7; D unresolved. The CDR3 sequence is 11 residues long. Germline CDR1 SGHVS, CDR2 FQNEAQ. V lost 5 bases and J 0 bases, leaving 2 bases between the germline ends. The CDR3 is CASSLSYEQYF. The CDR3 DNA follows: TGTGCCAGCAGCCTCTCCTACGAGCAGTACTTC. Full variable domain (remainder filled in from reference TRBV7-8 and TRBJ2-7): GAGVSQSPRYKVAKRGQDVALRCDPISGHVSLFWYQQALGQGPEFLTYFQNEAQLDKSGLPSDRFFAERPEGSVSTLKIQRTQQEDSAVYLCASSLSYEQYFGPGTRLTVT.

The V and J genes are TRBV29-1 and TRBJ2-3; unclear D gene. The CDR3 spans 13 residues. V dropped 6 bases and J dropped 1 base, with 11 bases sitting between them. In germline, CDR1 is SQVTM, CDR2 ANQGSEA. CDR3 bases: TGCAGCGTGTCCCGACGGGGCACAGATACGCAGTATTTT. Amino acids: CSVSRRGTDTQYF.

V usage is TRBV5-1 and J usage is TRBJ1-5; weak D call: TRBD1 (6 bases). The CDR3 length is 15 residues. The germline V and J ends were trimmed by 1 base and 5 bases, with 13 bases remaining between them. The germline gives CDR1 SGHRS, CDR2 YFSETQ. The CDR3 DNA follows: TGCGCCAGCAGCTTGTTTGGGGGCGCCGATCAGCCCCAGCATTTT. It encodes CASSLFGGADQPQHF.

This clone was detected only once. The J gene is TRBJ2-3, the V gene TRBV19; D might be TRBD1 (7 bases). V lost 6 bases and J 0 bases, leaving 25 bases between the germline ends. The germline V gene encodes CDR1 LNHDA and CDR2 SQIVND (reference sequence). CDR3 length: 19 amino acids. CDR3 nucleotides: TGTGCCAGTAGCGCACCAGGGGGGAGGCGGTCTTCTAGCACAGATACGCAGTATTTT. Amino acid sequence: CASSAPGGRRSSSTDTQYF.

This chain uses TRBV7-8 with TRBJ1-5; no clear D gene. Germline loops: CDR1 SGHVS, CDR2 FQNEAQ. The V end lost 1 base, the J end lost 1 base, and 14 bases lay between the germline ends. The CDR3 is 17 amino acids. CDR3 nucleotide sequence: TGTGCCAGCAGCTTAGTATTTGATGGAGGGAGCAATCAGCCCCAGCATTTT. Protein product: CASSLVFDGGSNQPQHF.

Comment on this clone: This may be a read error: a much more frequent sequence differs by one nucleotide. In the same sample, other DNA sequences code for this CDR3. The V call is TRBV29-1, the J call TRBJ1-1, with a tentative D call TRBD1 (6 bases). This CDR3 is 15 amino acids long. CDR1 and CDR2 from the germline V gene are SQVTM and ANQGSEA. The CDR3 here is CRGGGGWGMNTEAFF. CDR3 bases: TGCCGCGGGGGGGGCGGGTGGGGAATGAACACTGAAGCTTTCTTT.

V is TRBV28 and J is TRBJ2-3; TRBD2 might be the D (5 bases). This CDR3 has 14 amino acids. CDR1 MDHEN and CDR2 SYDVKM come from the germline V gene. The V end lost 8 bases, the J end lost 8 bases, and 20 bases lay between the germline ends. CDR3 coding DNA: TGTGCCAGCTACCAAGGAGAGGGTTGGGGTACGCAGTATTTT. Translating it yields CASYQGEGWGTQYF.

V is TRBV14 and J is TRBJ2-6; weak D call: TRBD1 (6 bases). Per the germline V gene, CDR1 is SGHDN and CDR2 is FVKESK. The CDR3 is made up of 18 amino acids. V was pared by 2 bases and J by 1 base, with 15 bases between. The CDR3 coding sequence is TGTGCCAGCAGCCAATGGCAGGGGAGAGGGTCTGGGGCCAACGTCCTGACTTTC. This gives the protein CASSQWQGRGSGANVLTF.

In its sample, this clone was seen a few times. This rearrangement joins TRBV27 to TRBJ2-7; perhaps D is TRBD1 or TRBD2 (6 bases each). Germline assignment: CDR1 MNHEY and CDR2 SMNVEV (reference sequence). The CDR3 covers 15 residues. V was clipped by 3 bases and J by 4 bases, with 16 bases between them. The CDR3 protein is CASSLLGGRWYEQYF. CDR3 in DNA: TGTGCCAGCAGTTTGTTGGGGGGCCGATGGTACGAGCAGTACTTC.